A selection of T cell receptor beta chains follows, all from one sample in a study of CD4 T cells in relation to SARS-CoV-2 and coronaviruses. Assay used: immunoSEQ multiplex PCR; TCRdb lists only in-frame clones, some missing. The repertoire holds approximately 37,000 clones, with approximately 83% as singletons. The sequenced sample was memory CD4+ T cells from PBMCs. These TCRs come from an adult with COVID-19. Each CDR3 is given with its conserved first and last residue. The D gene is left open where the match is weak. Clone size is shown for a subset of rows, as once, few, many or a class of expanded clone.

d_call | j_call | clone_size | v_call | cdr3_aa | cdr3_nt
NA | TRBJ1-3 | NA | TRBV5-5 | CASSSGPGSSGNTIYF | TGTGCCAGCAGCTCGGGCCCAGGAAGCTCTGGAAACACCATATATTTT
TRBD1 | TRBJ1-3 | NA | TRBV6-5 | CASSQDRGNTIYF | TGTGCCAGCAGTCAGGACAGGGGAAACACCATATATTTT
TRBD2 | TRBJ2-7 | NA | TRBV14 | CASSQIGTSGTYEQYF | TGTGCCAGCAGCCAAATCGGGACTAGCGGGACCTACGAGCAGTACTTC
TRBD2 | TRBJ2-3 | NA | TRBV5-1 | CASSLRTGSGTSGFTDTQYF | TGCGCCAGCAGCTTGCGGACAGGGTCTGGGACTAGCGGATTCACAGATACGCAGTATTTT
TRBD2 | TRBJ2-3 | NA | TRBV4-1 | CASSQPFGSGRWDTQYF | TGCGCCAGCAGCCAACCTTTTGGGAGCGGGAGATGGGATACGCAGTATTTT
TRBD1 | TRBJ2-1 | NA | TRBV7-9 | CASSFRQGRYNEQFF | TGTGCCAGCAGCTTTAGACAGGGGAGGTACAATGAGCAGTTCTTC
NA | TRBJ1-2 | NA | TRBV28 | CASSLARGYGYTF | TGTGCCAGCAGTTTAGCACGAGGTTATGGCTACACCTTC
TRBD2 | TRBJ2-1 | NA | TRBV11-3 | CASSLESSGRDNEQFF | TGTGCCAGCAGCTTAGAGTCTAGCGGGAGAGATAATGAGCAGTTCTTC
TRBD1 | TRBJ2-3 | once | TRBV18 | CASSPPNYGTGGTDTQYF | TGTGCCAGCTCACCACCTAATTATGGGACAGGGGGCACAGATACGCAGTATTTT
NA | TRBJ1-6 | once | TRBV7-6 | CASSTTGRNSPLHF | TGTGCCAGCAGCACAACAGGGCGCAATTCACCCCTCCACTTT
NA | TRBJ1-6 | NA | TRBV24-1 | CATANGNSPLHF | TGTGCCACCGCAAACGGGAATTCACCCCTCCACTTT
TRBD1 | TRBJ2-1 | NA | TRBV7-3 | CASSPYRGDNEQFF | TGTGCCAGCAGCCCGTACAGGGGAGACAATGAGCAGTTCTTC
TRBD2 | TRBJ2-1 | NA | TRBV7-2 | CASSLELAGAYNEQFF | TGTGCCAGCAGCTTAGAACTAGCGGGGGCCTACAATGAGCAGTTCTTC
TRBD1 | TRBJ2-2 | NA | TRBV5-4 | CASRKGDRGLTGELFF | TGTGCCAGCAGGAAGGGGGACAGGGGGCTCACCGGGGAGCTGTTTTTT
NA | TRBJ2-3 | once | TRBV2 | CASTPGPLTDTQYF | TGTGCCAGCACCCCGGGACCCCTAACAGATACGCAGTATTTT
NA | TRBJ1-1 | NA | TRBV3-1/TRBV3-2 | CASTQGRADTEAFF | TGTGCCAGCACCCAAGGCAGAGCGGACACTGAAGCTTTCTTT
NA | TRBJ1-1 | NA | TRBV7-8 | CASSLALGFGRNTEAFF | TGTGCCAGCAGCTTAGCGCTTGGGTTTGGGCGAAACACTGAAGCTTTCTTT
NA | TRBJ1-5 | NA | TRBV6-5 | CASRGGGLNQPQHF | TGTGCCAGCAGAGGGGGGGGCCTCAATCAGCCCCAGCATTTT
TRBD2 | TRBJ2-3 | NA | TRBV4-2 | CASSLDPAGGGDTQYF | TGTGCCAGCAGCCTCGACCCAGCGGGAGGGGGAGATACGCAGTATTTT
TRBD2 | TRBJ2-3 | NA | TRBV4-2 | CASSQETSGGTDTQYF | TGTGCCAGCAGCCAGGAAACTAGCGGGGGGACAGATACGCAGTATTTT
TRBD2 | TRBJ2-7 | NA | TRBV20-1 | CSASGGGSYEQYF | TGCAGTGCTAGTGGCGGGGGGTCCTACGAGCAGTACTTC
NA | TRBJ1-3 | NA | TRBV3-1/TRBV3-2 | CASSLRGPGNTIYF | TGTGCCAGCAGCCTTCGAGGGCCCGGAAACACCATATATTTT
NA | TRBJ2-1 | NA | TRBV30 | CAWSGGIGGEQFF | TGTGCCTGGAGTGGGGGGATCGGGGGTGAGCAGTTCTTC
NA | TRBJ2-7 | NA | TRBV10-3 | CAISSQDSSYEQYF | TGTGCCATCAGTTCGCAGGACAGCTCCTACGAGCAGTACTTC
TRBD1 | TRBJ2-1 | NA | TRBV27 | CASSSRQGSSYNEQFF | TGTGCCAGCAGTTCCCGACAGGGGAGCTCCTACAATGAGCAGTTCTTC
TRBD2 | TRBJ2-3 | NA | TRBV29-1 | CSVRAGGGPDTQYF | TGCAGCGTACGAGCGGGAGGGGGGCCAGATACGCAGTATTTT
NA | TRBJ1-4 | NA | TRBV12-3/TRBV12-4 | CASSFGGREKLFF | TGTGCCAGCAGTTTCGGAGGCCGTGAAAAACTGTTTTTT
TRBD1 | TRBJ2-3 | NA | TRBV3-1/TRBV3-2 | CASSARGQGTDTQYF | TGTGCCAGCAGCGCCAGGGGGCAGGGCACAGATACGCAGTATTTT
NA | TRBJ2-7 | NA | TRBV5-1 | CASSFSGDEQYF | TGCGCCAGCAGCTTTTCAGGGGACGAGCAGTACTTC
TRBD2 | TRBJ2-3 | NA | TRBV7-8 | CASTPEAGGPTDTQYF | TGTGCCAGCACCCCCGAGGCGGGAGGGCCTACAGATACGCAGTATTTT
NA | TRBJ2-3 | NA | TRBV19 | CASSPPPGGPSTDTQYF | TGTGCCAGTAGTCCACCCCCCGGCGGACCTAGCACAGATACGCAGTATTTT
TRBD1 | TRBJ1-1 | NA | TRBV11-2 | CASSSHRGRSEAFF | TGTGCCAGCAGCTCTCACAGGGGGCGGTCTGAAGCTTTCTTT
TRBD2 | TRBJ2-5 | NA | TRBV6-1 | CASSEAPSGPQETQYF | TGTGCCAGCAGTGAAGCTCCTAGCGGCCCCCAAGAGACCCAGTACTTC
NA | TRBJ2-7 | NA | TRBV18 | CASSPLSGDEQYF | TGTGCCAGCTCACCACTTTCGGGAGACGAGCAGTACTTC
NA | TRBJ1-2 | NA | TRBV19 | CASSDTGYRAYGYTF | TGTGCCAGTAGTGATACAGGGTACCGTGCCTATGGCTACACCTTC
TRBD2 | TRBJ2-5 | few | TRBV6-5 | CASSSGLAVYQETQYF | TGTGCCAGCAGTTCGGGACTAGCGGTTTACCAAGAGACCCAGTACTTC
NA | TRBJ1-3 | NA | TRBV15 | CATSRDPGAGNTIYF | TGTGCCACCAGCAGAGATCCAGGGGCTGGAAACACCATATATTTT
NA | TRBJ2-5 | once | TRBV3-1/TRBV3-2 | CASSQELRDVPSSQYF | TGTGCCAGCAGCCAAGAGCTCCGGGACGTCCCTTCGAGCCAGTACTTC
TRBD2 | TRBJ2-1 | NA | TRBV2 | CASSELGSGRAYEQFF | TGTGCCAGCAGTGAATTAGGGAGCGGGAGGGCCTATGAGCAGTTCTTC
TRBD1 | TRBJ2-1 | NA | TRBV28 | CASSSDRELVSFF | TGTGCCAGCAGTTCGGACAGGGAGCTAGTCTCGTTCTTC
NA | TRBJ1-2 | NA | TRBV29-1 | CSVEPSGSPTYGYTF | TGCAGCGTTGAGCCATCCGGATCCCCGACCTATGGCTACACCTTC
TRBD1 | TRBJ1-5 | NA | TRBV28 | CASSSQGVGQPQHF | TGTGCCAGCAGTTCACAGGGGGTAGGTCAGCCCCAGCATTTT
TRBD2 | TRBJ2-1 | NA | TRBV10-3 | CAISDRSGSPEQFF | TGTGCCATCAGTGATCGGAGCGGGAGCCCTGAGCAGTTCTTC
TRBD1 | TRBJ1-2 | NA | TRBV9 | CASSSDRGPGYTF | TGTGCCAGCAGCTCCGACAGGGGGCCTGGCTACACCTTC
NA | TRBJ1-1 | NA | TRBV5-1 | CASSLDTDTEAFF | TGCGCCAGCAGCTTGGACACTGACACTGAAGCTTTCTTT
NA | TRBJ1-5 | NA | TRBV21-1 | CASSKMSGNQPQHF | TGTGCCAGCAGCAAAATGTCAGGGAACCAGCCCCAGCATTTT
TRBD2 | TRBJ2-2 | NA | TRBV20-1 | CSASSGRGAGELFF | TGCAGTGCAAGTAGCGGGAGAGGGGCCGGGGAGCTGTTTTTT
NA | TRBJ2-7 | NA | TRBV10-3 | CAISESGDITYEQYF | TGTGCCATCAGTGAGTCCGGAGACATTACCTACGAGCAGTACTTC
TRBD2 | TRBJ2-7 | NA | TRBV7-2 | CASSGRTSGAYEQYF | TGTGCCAGCAGCGGGAGGACTAGCGGGGCATACGAGCAGTACTTC
NA | TRBJ1-1 | NA | TRBV7-2 | CASSLTVYSEAFF | TGTGCCAGCAGCTTGACAGTTTACTCTGAAGCTTTCTTT
TRBD2 | TRBJ2-3 | NA | TRBV5-6 | CASSLPSSGSDTQYF | TGTGCCAGCAGCTTACCCTCCAGCGGGAGCGATACGCAGTATTTT
NA | TRBJ1-1 | NA | TRBV9 | CASSSEGLEAFF | TGTGCCAGCAGCTCCGAAGGTCTTGAAGCTTTCTTT
TRBD1 | TRBJ2-7 | NA | TRBV5-1 | CASSSTGTVSEQYF | TGCGCCAGCAGCTCAACCGGGACAGTTTCCGAGCAGTACTTC
NA | TRBJ2-1 | few | TRBV11-3 | CASSFSSVSGREQFF | TGTGCCAGCAGCTTTTCTAGTGTGAGTGGTCGTGAGCAGTTCTTC
TRBD1 | TRBJ2-1 | NA | TRBV2 | CASSDKARTGGNEQFF | TGTGCCAGCAGTGATAAAGCTCGGACAGGGGGTAATGAGCAGTTCTTC
TRBD1 | TRBJ2-2 | NA | TRBV28 | CASSFRRTGGTGELFF | TGTGCCAGCAGTTTCCGAAGGACAGGGGGGACCGGGGAGCTGTTTTTT
NA | TRBJ2-3 | once | TRBV6-7 | CASSSPRLNLMLVTQYF | TGTGCCAGCAGTTCCCCGCGGCTCAACCTTATGCTGGTTACGCAGTATTTT
TRBD1 | TRBJ2-5 | NA | TRBV28 | CASSGGLVPGGAKTQYF | TGTGCCAGCAGTGGGGGCCTCGTGCCAGGGGGCGCGAAGACCCAGTACTTC